A selection of T cell receptor beta chains follows, all from one sample in a study of CD8 T cells in ankylosing spondylitis. TCRdb used MiXCR to reprocess the 5' RACE reads, holding one entry per CDR3 protein. The sample has approximately 290,000 distinct CDR3 sequences; less than 25% are singletons. The sequenced material came from blood, either unsorted or a sorted T cell fraction (not recorded which). These TCRs come from a female donor with ankylosing spondylitis or in good health (not recorded which). Both conserved end residues are part of each CDR3. Fields, in order: CDR3 DNA, CDR3 protein, V gene, D gene, CDR3 length, J gene, clone size. The D gene is left open where the match is weak. Size is omitted from some rows. Given values are once, few, many or a class for expanded clones.

CDR3nt: TGCGCCAGCAGCTTAGGGGCCCAGGCGGGGGCCAACGTCCTGACTTTC
CDR3aa: CASSLGAQAGANVLTF
v_gene: TRBV5-1
d_gene: .
len: 16
j_gene: TRBJ2-6
abundance: few

CDR3nt: TGTGCCACGACCGGGGTTCGTGGTCATGGCTACACCTTC
CDR3aa: CATTGVRGHGYTF
v_gene: TRBV12-3/TRBV12-4
d_gene: .
len: 13
j_gene: TRBJ1-2
abundance: many

CDR3nt: TGTGCCAGCAGTTCCTCCGGGACTAGCGGGAGCCTGGGGTTCTTC
CDR3aa: CASSSSGTSGSLGFF
v_gene: TRBV28
d_gene: TRBD2
len: 15
j_gene: TRBJ2-1
abundance: few

CDR3nt: TGTGCCAGCAGTCAGACTAGCGGGAGCATCCGAAGCTCCTACAATGAGCAGTTCTTC
CDR3aa: CASSQTSGSIRSSYNEQFF
v_gene: TRBV6-2/TRBV6-3
d_gene: TRBD2
len: 19
j_gene: TRBJ2-1
abundance: few

CDR3nt: TGTGCCAGCAGCCAGGTGGAACGTCTTCAGTACTTC
CDR3aa: CASSQVERLQYF
v_gene: TRBV3-1
d_gene: .
len: 12
j_gene: TRBJ2-4
abundance: many

CDR3nt: TGTGCCAGCAGCTTAACAGGCCGACGCTACGAGCAGTACTTC
CDR3aa: CASSLTGRRYEQYF
v_gene: TRBV7-9
d_gene: .
len: 14
j_gene: TRBJ2-7
abundance: .

CDR3nt: TGTGCCAGCAGCTCAGCGGGACCGAACACCGGGGAGCTGTTTTTT
CDR3aa: CASSSAGPNTGELFF
v_gene: TRBV7-6
d_gene: TRBD2
len: 15
j_gene: TRBJ2-2
abundance: .

CDR3nt: TGTGCCAGCAGGCCGACCATGCAGGCGCCCCAGCATTTT
CDR3aa: CASRPTMQAPQHF
v_gene: TRBV6-6
d_gene: .
len: 13
j_gene: TRBJ1-5
abundance: many

CDR3nt: TGTGCCAGCAGTTTTGGCCGGGACACTGAAGCTTTCTTT
CDR3aa: CASSFGRDTEAFF
v_gene: TRBV12-3/TRBV12-4
d_gene: .
len: 13
j_gene: TRBJ1-1
abundance: many

CDR3nt: TGTGCCAGCAGTTACTCGACAGGGGCAGGAAGAAGCTACACCTTC
CDR3aa: CASSYSTGAGRSYTF
v_gene: TRBV6-5
d_gene: TRBD1
len: 15
j_gene: TRBJ1-2
abundance: .

CDR3nt: TGCAGTGTCCGTCGACTAGCTTCCTACAATGAGCAGTTCTTC
CDR3aa: CSVRRLASYNEQFF
v_gene: TRBV20-1
d_gene: TRBD2
len: 14
j_gene: TRBJ2-1
abundance: many

CDR3nt: TGTGCCAGCAGAAGAGCAGATACGCAGTATTTT
CDR3aa: CASRRADTQYF
v_gene: TRBV6-5
d_gene: .
len: 11
j_gene: TRBJ2-3
abundance: few

CDR3nt: TGTGCCACCGCGGCGGGAGGGCGTAATGAGCAGTTCTTC
CDR3aa: CATAAGGRNEQFF
v_gene: TRBV6-1
d_gene: TRBD2
len: 13
j_gene: TRBJ2-1
abundance: .

CDR3nt: TGCAGTGCTAGAGTACTAGCTCCAAGCTCCTACAATGAGCAGTTCTTC
CDR3aa: CSARVLAPSSYNEQFF
v_gene: TRBV20-1
d_gene: .
len: 16
j_gene: TRBJ2-1
abundance: few

CDR3nt: TGTGCCAGCAGTTTCCTGGGGGCTAGCAATCAGCCCCAGCATTTT
CDR3aa: CASSFLGASNQPQHF
v_gene: TRBV12-3/TRBV12-4
d_gene: .
len: 15
j_gene: TRBJ1-5
abundance: .

CDR3nt: TGTGCCAGCAGCGCCCACAGGGTAGGCCAAGAGACCCAGTACTTC
CDR3aa: CASSAHRVGQETQYF
v_gene: TRBV25-1
d_gene: .
len: 15
j_gene: TRBJ2-5
abundance: few

CDR3nt: TGCGCCAGCAGTCAATGGGAGAGGGGATTCACTGAAGCTTTCTTT
CDR3aa: CASSQWERGFTEAFF
v_gene: TRBV23-1
d_gene: .
len: 15
j_gene: TRBJ1-1
abundance: .

CDR3nt: TGTGCCAGCAGTCTGACCGGGACAGGGGGCTTGTCTGGGGCCAACGTCCTGACTTTC
CDR3aa: CASSLTGTGGLSGANVLTF
v_gene: TRBV2
d_gene: TRBD1
len: 19
j_gene: TRBJ2-6
abundance: once

CDR3nt: TGTGCCAGCAGCTTTGCAACGGAGACGACCCAGTACTTC
CDR3aa: CASSFATETTQYF
v_gene: TRBV5-6
d_gene: .
len: 13
j_gene: TRBJ2-5
abundance: many

CDR3nt: TGCAGCGTTGAGGCCAATGAGCAGTTCTTC
CDR3aa: CSVEANEQFF
v_gene: TRBV29-1
d_gene: .
len: 10
j_gene: TRBJ2-1
abundance: medium-sized

CDR3nt: TGCAGCGTTGTTAAAGGGACAGACTACAATGAGCAGTTCTTC
CDR3aa: CSVVKGTDYNEQFF
v_gene: TRBV29-1
d_gene: TRBD1
len: 14
j_gene: TRBJ2-1
abundance: many

CDR3nt: TGTGCCACCAGCCCGACAGCGCGAAGCTCCTACAATGAGCAGTTCTTC
CDR3aa: CATSPTARSSYNEQFF
v_gene: TRBV15
d_gene: .
len: 16
j_gene: TRBJ2-1
abundance: few

CDR3nt: TGCGCCAGCAGCCAAGATGAGGGACTAGGGCGCGAGCAGTACTTC
CDR3aa: CASSQDEGLGREQYF
v_gene: TRBV4-3
d_gene: TRBD2
len: 15
j_gene: TRBJ2-7
abundance: few

CDR3nt: TGCGCCAGCAGCCGGGCTAGCGGGAACTACAATGAGCAGTTCTTC
CDR3aa: CASSRASGNYNEQFF
v_gene: TRBV4-3
d_gene: TRBD2
len: 15
j_gene: TRBJ2-1
abundance: .

CDR3nt: TGTGCCAGCAGCGACCAGGGGAAAAGCACCGGGGAGCTGTTTTTT
CDR3aa: CASSDQGKSTGELFF
v_gene: TRBV11-2
d_gene: .
len: 15
j_gene: TRBJ2-2
abundance: .

CDR3nt: TGTGCCAGCAGTGAAGCCAGCTATCGCACAGATACGCAGTATTTT
CDR3aa: CASSEASYRTDTQYF
v_gene: TRBV6-1
d_gene: .
len: 15
j_gene: TRBJ2-3
abundance: once

CDR3nt: TGTGCCAGCAGAAGCGGGAGGGCACGGACCGGGGAGCTGTTTTTT
CDR3aa: CASRSGRARTGELFF
v_gene: TRBV7-9
d_gene: TRBD2
len: 15
j_gene: TRBJ2-2
abundance: .

CDR3nt: TGCGCCAGCAGCTTGGAGCGGCAACTTCCATACGAGCAGTACTTC
CDR3aa: CASSLERQLPYEQYF
v_gene: TRBV5-1
d_gene: .
len: 15
j_gene: TRBJ2-7
abundance: .

CDR3nt: TGCAGTGCTAGAGATTGGGGGGAGGGCCGGGACGAGCAGTACTTC
CDR3aa: CSARDWGEGRDEQYF
v_gene: TRBV20-1
d_gene: TRBD2
len: 15
j_gene: TRBJ2-7
abundance: .

CDR3nt: TGTGCCACCAGTGGTACCCAACAAGAGGAGCAGTTCTTC
CDR3aa: CATSGTQQEEQFF
v_gene: TRBV24-1
d_gene: .
len: 13
j_gene: TRBJ2-1
abundance: few

CDR3nt: TGTGCCAGCAGCTTCACTAGCGGGAGGCCCACGAATGAGCAGTTCTTC
CDR3aa: CASSFTSGRPTNEQFF
v_gene: TRBV7-2
d_gene: TRBD2
len: 16
j_gene: TRBJ2-1
abundance: .

CDR3nt: TGTGCCAGCAGCCTCCGGGATACAAAGCAGTTCTTC
CDR3aa: CASSLRDTKQFF
v_gene: TRBV7-2
d_gene: .
len: 12
j_gene: TRBJ2-1
abundance: .

CDR3nt: TGTGCCATCAGTGCCCATAGCCGGACTTACACCGGGGAGCTGTTTTTT
CDR3aa: CAISAHSRTYTGELFF
v_gene: TRBV10-3
d_gene: .
len: 16
j_gene: TRBJ2-2
abundance: few

CDR3nt: TGCAGTGCTAGGGCTCAGAGGACAGGAAAAGAGACCCAGTACTTC
CDR3aa: CSARAQRTGKETQYF
v_gene: TRBV20-1
d_gene: TRBD1
len: 15
j_gene: TRBJ2-5
abundance: .

CDR3nt: TGTGCCAGCAGCCAATCGGGGGCCAGGACAGATACGCAGTATTTT
CDR3aa: CASSQSGARTDTQYF
v_gene: TRBV16
d_gene: .
len: 15
j_gene: TRBJ2-3
abundance: few

CDR3nt: TGTGCCAGCAGCCGGGGGAGCGGGCGGGGTGAGCAGTTCTTC
CDR3aa: CASSRGSGRGEQFF
v_gene: TRBV7-2
d_gene: .
len: 14
j_gene: TRBJ2-1
abundance: .

CDR3nt: TGCAGCGTTGAAGGGCCCCGGGGCGGTACGAACACCGGGGAGCTGTTTTTT
CDR3aa: CSVEGPRGGTNTGELFF
v_gene: TRBV29-1
d_gene: .
len: 17
j_gene: TRBJ2-2
abundance: .

CDR3nt: TGTGCCAGCAGTGAAGGAGGGCGCTACGAGCAGTACTTC
CDR3aa: CASSEGGRYEQYF
v_gene: TRBV25-1
d_gene: .
len: 13
j_gene: TRBJ2-7
abundance: few

CDR3nt: TGCGCCAGCAGTCCTAGATTCGGCGAGCAGTACTTC
CDR3aa: CASSPRFGEQYF
v_gene: TRBV5-1
d_gene: .
len: 12
j_gene: TRBJ2-7
abundance: .

CDR3nt: TGTGCCAGCATCGACAGGGTGGCTGGAAACACCATATATTTT
CDR3aa: CASIDRVAGNTIYF
v_gene: TRBV12-3/TRBV12-4
d_gene: TRBD1
len: 14
j_gene: TRBJ1-3
abundance: few

CDR3nt: TGCAGTGCCGTAAGTAGCCGCTCCTACGAGCAGTACTTC
CDR3aa: CSAVSSRSYEQYF
v_gene: TRBV20-1
d_gene: .
len: 13
j_gene: TRBJ2-7
abundance: .

CDR3nt: TGTGCCAGCAGCTCCCGGACTAGCGGGAACAATGAGCAGTTCTTC
CDR3aa: CASSSRTSGNNEQFF
v_gene: TRBV7-3
d_gene: TRBD2
len: 15
j_gene: TRBJ2-1
abundance: many

CDR3nt: TGTGCCAGCAGCCAAGTGCCTCCGAGTGGGACCTACAATGAGCAGTTCTTC
CDR3aa: CASSQVPPSGTYNEQFF
v_gene: TRBV4-2
d_gene: .
len: 17
j_gene: TRBJ2-1
abundance: .

CDR3nt: TGTGCCAGCAGTTCCCGGGGGGGAGAAGAGACCCAGTACTTC
CDR3aa: CASSSRGGEETQYF
v_gene: TRBV6-5
d_gene: TRBD2
len: 14
j_gene: TRBJ2-5
abundance: .

CDR3nt: TGCGCCAGCAGCTTTATGGGCATCGAAGAGACCCAGTACTTC
CDR3aa: CASSFMGIEETQYF
v_gene: TRBV5-1
d_gene: .
len: 14
j_gene: TRBJ2-5
abundance: once